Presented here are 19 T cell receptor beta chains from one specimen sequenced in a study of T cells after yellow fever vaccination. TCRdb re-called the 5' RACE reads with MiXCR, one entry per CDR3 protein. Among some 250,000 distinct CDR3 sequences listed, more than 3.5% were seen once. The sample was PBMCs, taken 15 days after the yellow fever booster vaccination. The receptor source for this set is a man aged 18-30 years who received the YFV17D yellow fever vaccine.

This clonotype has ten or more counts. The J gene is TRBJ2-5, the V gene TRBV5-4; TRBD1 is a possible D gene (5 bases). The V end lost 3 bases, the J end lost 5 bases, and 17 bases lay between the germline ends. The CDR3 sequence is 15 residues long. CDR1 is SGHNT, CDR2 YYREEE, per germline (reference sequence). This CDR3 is CASSYKRQGLETQYF. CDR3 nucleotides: TGTGCCAGCAGCTACAAAAGGCAGGGTTTGGAGACCCAGTACTTC. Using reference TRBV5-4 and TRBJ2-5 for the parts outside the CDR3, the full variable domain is ETGVTQSPTHLIKTRGQQVTLRCSSQSGHNTVSWYQQALGQGPQFIFQYYREEENGRGNFPPRFSGLQFPNYSSELNVNALELDDSALYLCASSYKRQGLETQYFGPGTRLLVL.

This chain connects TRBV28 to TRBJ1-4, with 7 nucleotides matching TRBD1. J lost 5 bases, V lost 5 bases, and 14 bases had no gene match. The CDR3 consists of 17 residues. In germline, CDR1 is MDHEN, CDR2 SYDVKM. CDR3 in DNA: TGTGCCAGCAGTACGGGTCGCGGAGGGGGCATAAATGAAAAACTGTTTTTT. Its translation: CASSTGRGGGINEKLFF.

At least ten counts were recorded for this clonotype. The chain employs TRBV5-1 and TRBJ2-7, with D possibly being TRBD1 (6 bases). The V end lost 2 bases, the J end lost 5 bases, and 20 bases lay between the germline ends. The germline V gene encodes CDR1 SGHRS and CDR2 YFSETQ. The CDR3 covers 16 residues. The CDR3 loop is CASSFWGRQNSDEQYF. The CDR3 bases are TGCGCCAGCAGCTTTTGGGGGCGCCAGAACTCGGACGAGCAGTACTTC.

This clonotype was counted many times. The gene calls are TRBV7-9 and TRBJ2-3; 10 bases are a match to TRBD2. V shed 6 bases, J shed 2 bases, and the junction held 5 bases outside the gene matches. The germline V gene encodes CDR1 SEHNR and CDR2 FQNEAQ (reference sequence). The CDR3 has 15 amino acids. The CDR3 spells CASSYSGGPTDTQYF. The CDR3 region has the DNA TGTGCCAGCAGTTATAGCGGGGGGCCCACAGATACGCAGTATTTT.

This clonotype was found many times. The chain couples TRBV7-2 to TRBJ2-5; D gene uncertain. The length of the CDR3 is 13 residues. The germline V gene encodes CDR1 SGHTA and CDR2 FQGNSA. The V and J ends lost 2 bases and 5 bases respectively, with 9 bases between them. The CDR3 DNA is TGTGCCAGCAGCTTACCCGAGTACGAGACCCAGTACTTC. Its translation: CASSLPEYETQYF.

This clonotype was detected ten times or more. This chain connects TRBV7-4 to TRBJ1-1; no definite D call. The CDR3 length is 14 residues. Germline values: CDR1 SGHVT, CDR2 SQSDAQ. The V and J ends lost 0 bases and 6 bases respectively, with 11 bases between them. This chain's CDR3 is CASSLAAPLAEAFF. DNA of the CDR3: TGTGCCAGCAGCTTAGCGGCCCCGCTCGCTGAAGCTTTCTTT.

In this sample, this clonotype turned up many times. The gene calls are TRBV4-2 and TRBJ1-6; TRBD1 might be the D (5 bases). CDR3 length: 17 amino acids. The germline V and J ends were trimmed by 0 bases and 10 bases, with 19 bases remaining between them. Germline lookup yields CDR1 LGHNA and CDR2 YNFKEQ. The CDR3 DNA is TGTGCCAGCAGCCAAGATGATATAGGGGTTCCCGTGTCACCCCTCCACTTT. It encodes CASSQDDIGVPVSPLHF.

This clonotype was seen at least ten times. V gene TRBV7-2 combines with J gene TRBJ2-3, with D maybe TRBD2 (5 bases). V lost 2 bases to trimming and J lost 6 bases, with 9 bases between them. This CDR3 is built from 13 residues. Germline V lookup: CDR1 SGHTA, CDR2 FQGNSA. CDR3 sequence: CASSLLAADTQYF. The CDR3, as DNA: TGTGCCAGCAGCTTACTAGCTGCGGATACGCAGTATTTT.

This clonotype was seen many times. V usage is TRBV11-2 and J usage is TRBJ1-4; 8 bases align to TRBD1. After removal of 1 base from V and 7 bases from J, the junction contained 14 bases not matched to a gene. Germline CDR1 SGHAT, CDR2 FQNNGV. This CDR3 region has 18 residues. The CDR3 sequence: CASSLAPSYRGFFEKLFF. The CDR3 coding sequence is TGTGCCAGCAGCTTAGCCCCCTCCTACAGGGGGTTTTTTGAAAAACTGTTTTTT. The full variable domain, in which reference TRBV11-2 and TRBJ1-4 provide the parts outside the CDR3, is EAGVAQSPRYKIIEKRQSVAFWCNPISGHATLYWYQQILGQGPKLLIQFQNNGVVDDSQLPKDRFSAERLKGVDSTLKIQPAKLEDSAVYLCASSLAPSYRGFFEKLFFGSGTQLSVL.

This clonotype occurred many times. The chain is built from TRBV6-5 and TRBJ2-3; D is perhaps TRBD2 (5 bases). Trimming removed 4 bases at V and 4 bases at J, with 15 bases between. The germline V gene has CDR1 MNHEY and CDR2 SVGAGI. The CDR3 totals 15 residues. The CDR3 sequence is CASSFVANEPDTQYF. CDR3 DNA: TGTGCCAGCAGTTTCGTAGCGAACGAGCCAGATACGCAGTATTTT.

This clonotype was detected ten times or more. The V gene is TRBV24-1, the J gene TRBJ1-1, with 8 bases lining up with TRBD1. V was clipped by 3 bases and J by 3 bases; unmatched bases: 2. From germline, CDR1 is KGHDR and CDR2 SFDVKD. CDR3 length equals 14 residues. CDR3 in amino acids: CATSDQGADTEAFF. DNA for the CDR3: TGTGCCACCAGTGATCAGGGGGCGGACACTGAAGCTTTCTTT.

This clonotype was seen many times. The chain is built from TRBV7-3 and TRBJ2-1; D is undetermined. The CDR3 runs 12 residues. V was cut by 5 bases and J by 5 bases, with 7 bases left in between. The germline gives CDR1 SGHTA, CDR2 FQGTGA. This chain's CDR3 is CASSVRDNEQFF. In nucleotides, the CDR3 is TGTGCCAGCAGCGTCCGGGACAATGAGCAGTTCTTC.

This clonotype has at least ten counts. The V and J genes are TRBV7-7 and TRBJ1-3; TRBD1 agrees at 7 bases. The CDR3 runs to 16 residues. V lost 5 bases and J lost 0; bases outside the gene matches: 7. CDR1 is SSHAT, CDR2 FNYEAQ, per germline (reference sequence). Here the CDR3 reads CASSPGQANSGNTIYF. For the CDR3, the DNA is TGTGCCAGCAGCCCCGGACAGGCGAACTCTGGAAACACCATATATTTT.

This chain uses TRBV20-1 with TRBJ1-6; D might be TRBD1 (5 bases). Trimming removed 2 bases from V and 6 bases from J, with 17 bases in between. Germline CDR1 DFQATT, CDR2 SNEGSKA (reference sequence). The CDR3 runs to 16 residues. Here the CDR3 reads CSARYSRAGLNSPLHF. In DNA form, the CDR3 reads TGCAGTGCTAGATACTCTCGGGCAGGGCTTAATTCACCCCTCCACTTT.

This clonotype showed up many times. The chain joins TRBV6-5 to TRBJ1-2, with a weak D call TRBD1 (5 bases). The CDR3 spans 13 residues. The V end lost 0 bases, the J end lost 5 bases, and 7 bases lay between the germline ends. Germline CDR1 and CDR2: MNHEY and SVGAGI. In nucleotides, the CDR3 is TGTGCCAGCAGTTACTCGCAGGGTTATGGCTACACCTTC. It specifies CASSYSQGYGYTF.

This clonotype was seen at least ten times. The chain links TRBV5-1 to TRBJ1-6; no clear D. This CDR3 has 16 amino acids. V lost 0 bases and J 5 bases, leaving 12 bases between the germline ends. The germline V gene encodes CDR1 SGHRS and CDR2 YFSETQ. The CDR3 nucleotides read TGCGCCAGCAGCTTGGCCGGTCCAGAAAATAATTCACCCCTCCACTTT. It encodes CASSLAGPENNSPLHF.

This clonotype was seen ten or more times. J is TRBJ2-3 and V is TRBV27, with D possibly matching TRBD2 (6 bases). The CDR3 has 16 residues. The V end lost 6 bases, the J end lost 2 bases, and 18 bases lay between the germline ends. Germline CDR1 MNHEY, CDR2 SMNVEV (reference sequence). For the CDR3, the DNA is TGTGCCAGCAGACCCATGAGGCGGGGTACCACAGATACGCAGTATTTT. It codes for CASRPMRRGTTDTQYF.

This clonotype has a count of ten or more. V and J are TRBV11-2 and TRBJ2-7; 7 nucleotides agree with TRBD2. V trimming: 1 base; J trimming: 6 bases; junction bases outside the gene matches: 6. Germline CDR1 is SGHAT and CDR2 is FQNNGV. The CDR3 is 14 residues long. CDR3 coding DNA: TGTGCCAGCAGCTTAGTCGAGGGGAGGGGCGAGCAGTACTTC. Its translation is CASSLVEGRGEQYF.

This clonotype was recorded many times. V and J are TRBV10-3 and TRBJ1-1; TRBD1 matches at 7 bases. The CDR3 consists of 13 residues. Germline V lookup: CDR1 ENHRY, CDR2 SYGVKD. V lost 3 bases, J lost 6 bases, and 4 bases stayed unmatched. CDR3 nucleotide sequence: TGTGCCATCAGTGATCAGGGGGAGGCTGAAGCTTTCTTT. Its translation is CAISDQGEAEAFF.